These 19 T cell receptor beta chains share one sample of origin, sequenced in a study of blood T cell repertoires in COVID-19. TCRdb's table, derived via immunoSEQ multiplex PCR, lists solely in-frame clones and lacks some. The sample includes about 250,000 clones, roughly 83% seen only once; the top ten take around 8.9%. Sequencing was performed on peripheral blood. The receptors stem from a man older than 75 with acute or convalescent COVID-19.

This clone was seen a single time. CDR3 residues: CSVARGGSSYEQYF. CDR3 nucleotides: TGCAGCGTTGCACGGGGGGGGAGCTCCTACGAGCAGTACTTC. This chain links TRBV29-1 with TRBJ2-7; 8 positions agree with TRBD2. The germline V gene encodes CDR1 SQVTM and CDR2 ANQGSEA. After removal of 4 bases from V and 0 bases from J, the junction contained 5 bases not matched to a gene. The length of the CDR3 is 14 residues.

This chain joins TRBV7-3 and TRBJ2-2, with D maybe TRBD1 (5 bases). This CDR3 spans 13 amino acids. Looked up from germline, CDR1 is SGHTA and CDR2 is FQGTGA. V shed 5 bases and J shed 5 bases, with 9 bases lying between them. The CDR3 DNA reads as TGTGCCAGCAGCGCCGACAGAACCGGGGAGCTGTTTTTT. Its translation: CASSADRTGELFF.

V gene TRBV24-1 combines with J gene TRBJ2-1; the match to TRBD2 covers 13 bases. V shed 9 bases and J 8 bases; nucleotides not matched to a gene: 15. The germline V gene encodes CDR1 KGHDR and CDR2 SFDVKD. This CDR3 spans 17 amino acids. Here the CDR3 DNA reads TGTGCCACCGGCGGGACTAGCGGGAAGGAGATCGTCCATGAGCAGTTCTTC. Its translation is CATGGTSGKEIVHEQFF.

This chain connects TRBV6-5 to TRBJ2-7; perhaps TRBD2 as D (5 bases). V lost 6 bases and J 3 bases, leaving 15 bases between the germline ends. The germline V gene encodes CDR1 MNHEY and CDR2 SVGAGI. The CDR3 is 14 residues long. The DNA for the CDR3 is TGTGCCAGCAGCATGTTCCCGGAGGTCTACGAGCAGTACTTC. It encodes CASSMFPEVYEQYF.

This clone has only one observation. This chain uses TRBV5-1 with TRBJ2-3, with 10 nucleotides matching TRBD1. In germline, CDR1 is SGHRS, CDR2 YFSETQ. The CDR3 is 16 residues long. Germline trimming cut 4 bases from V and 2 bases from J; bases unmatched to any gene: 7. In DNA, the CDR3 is TGCGCCAGCAGCGTCCGACAGGGGGCTTTCACAGATACGCAGTATTTT. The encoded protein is CASSVRQGAFTDTQYF.

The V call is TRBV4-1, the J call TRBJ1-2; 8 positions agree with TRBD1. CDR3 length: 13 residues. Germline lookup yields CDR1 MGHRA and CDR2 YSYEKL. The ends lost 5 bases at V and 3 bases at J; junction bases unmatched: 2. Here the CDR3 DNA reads TGCGCCAGCAGCGAGGGACAGGACTATGGCTACACCTTC. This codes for CASSEGQDYGYTF.

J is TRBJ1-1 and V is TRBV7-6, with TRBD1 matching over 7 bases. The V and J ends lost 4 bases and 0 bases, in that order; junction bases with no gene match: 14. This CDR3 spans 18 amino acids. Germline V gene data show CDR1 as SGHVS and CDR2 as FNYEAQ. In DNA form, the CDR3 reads TGTGCCAGCAGCTACGACCGGAGACAGGGCTTTTTGAACACTGAAGCTTTCTTT. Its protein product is CASSYDRRQGFLNTEAFF.

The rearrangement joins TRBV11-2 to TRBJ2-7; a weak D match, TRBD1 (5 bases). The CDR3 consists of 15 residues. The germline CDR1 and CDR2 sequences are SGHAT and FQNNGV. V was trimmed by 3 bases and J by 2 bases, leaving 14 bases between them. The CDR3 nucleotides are TGTGCCAGCAGCTTCTTACAAGGGGCCGCCTACGAGCAGTACTTC. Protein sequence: CASSFLQGAAYEQYF.

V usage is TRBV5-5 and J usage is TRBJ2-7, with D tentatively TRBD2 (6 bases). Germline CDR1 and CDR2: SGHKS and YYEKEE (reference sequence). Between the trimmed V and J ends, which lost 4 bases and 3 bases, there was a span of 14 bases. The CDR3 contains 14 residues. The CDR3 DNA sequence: TGTGCCAGCAGCCTCGCGGGACCCCGCTACGAGCAGTACTTC. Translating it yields CASSLAGPRYEQYF.

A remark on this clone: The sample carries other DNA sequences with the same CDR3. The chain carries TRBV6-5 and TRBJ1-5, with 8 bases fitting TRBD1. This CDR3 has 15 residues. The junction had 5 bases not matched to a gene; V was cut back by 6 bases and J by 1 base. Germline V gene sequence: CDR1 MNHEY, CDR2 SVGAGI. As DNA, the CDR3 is TGTGCCAGCAGCCGGACAGGGTTGAGCAATCAGCCCCAGCATTTT. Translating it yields CASSRTGLSNQPQHF.

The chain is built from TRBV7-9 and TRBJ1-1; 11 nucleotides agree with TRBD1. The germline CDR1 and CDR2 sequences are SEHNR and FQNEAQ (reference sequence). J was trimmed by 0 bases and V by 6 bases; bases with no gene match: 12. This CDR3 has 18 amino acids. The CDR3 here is CASRYRGDRGRLNTEAFF. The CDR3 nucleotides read TGTGCCAGCAGATACCGAGGGGACAGGGGGAGATTGAACACTGAAGCTTTCTTT.

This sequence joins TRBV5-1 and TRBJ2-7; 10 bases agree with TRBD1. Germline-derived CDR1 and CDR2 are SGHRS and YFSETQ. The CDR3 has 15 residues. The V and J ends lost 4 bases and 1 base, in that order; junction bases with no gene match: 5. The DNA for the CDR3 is TGCGCCAGCAGCCCGGGACAGGGGACGTCCTACGAGCAGTACTTC. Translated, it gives CASSPGQGTSYEQYF. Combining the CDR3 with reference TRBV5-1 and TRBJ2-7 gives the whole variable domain KAGVTQTPRYLIKTRGQQVTLSCSPISGHRSVSWYQQTPGQGLQFLFEYFSETQRNKGNFPGRFSGRQFSNSRSEMNVSTLELGDSALYLCASSPGQGTSYEQYFGPGTRLTVT.

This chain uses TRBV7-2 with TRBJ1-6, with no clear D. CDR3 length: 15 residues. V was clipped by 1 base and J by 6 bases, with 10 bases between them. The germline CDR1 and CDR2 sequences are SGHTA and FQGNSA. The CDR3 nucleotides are TGTGCCAGCAGCTTAGATTCGGGAGCTAATTCACCCCTCCACTTT. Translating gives CASSLDSGANSPLHF.

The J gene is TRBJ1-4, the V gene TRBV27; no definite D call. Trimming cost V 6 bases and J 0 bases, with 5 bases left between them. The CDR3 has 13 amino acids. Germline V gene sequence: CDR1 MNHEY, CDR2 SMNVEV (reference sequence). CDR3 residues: CASSRATNEKLFF. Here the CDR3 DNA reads TGTGCCAGCAGCCGCGCAACTAATGAAAAACTGTTTTTT.

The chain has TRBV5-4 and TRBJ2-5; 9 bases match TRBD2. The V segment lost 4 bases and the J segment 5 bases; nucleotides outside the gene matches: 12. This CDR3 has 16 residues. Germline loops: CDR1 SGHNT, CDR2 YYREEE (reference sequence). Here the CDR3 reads CASSPRGGGLTETQYF. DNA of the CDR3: TGTGCCAGCAGCCCTCGCGGGGGGGGACTCACGGAGACCCAGTACTTC.

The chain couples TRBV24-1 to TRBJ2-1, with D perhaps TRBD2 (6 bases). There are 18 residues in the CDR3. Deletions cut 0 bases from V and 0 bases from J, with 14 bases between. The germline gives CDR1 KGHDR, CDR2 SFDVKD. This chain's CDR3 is CATSDLQTGVSSYNEQFF. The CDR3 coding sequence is TGTGCCACCAGTGATTTGCAAACGGGAGTGAGCTCCTACAATGAGCAGTTCTTC.

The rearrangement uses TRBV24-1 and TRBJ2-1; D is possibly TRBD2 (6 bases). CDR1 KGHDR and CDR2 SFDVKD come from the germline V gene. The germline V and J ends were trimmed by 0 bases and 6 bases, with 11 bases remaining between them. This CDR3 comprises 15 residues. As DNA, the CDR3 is TGTGCCACCAGTGATTTGACTAGCTATGGCAATGAGCAGTTCTTC. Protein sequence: CATSDLTSYGNEQFF.

The CDR3 region has the DNA TGCAGCGTTGGGACAGGAGGTTATGAAAAACTGTTTTTT. Translated: CSVGTGGYEKLFF. The chain combines TRBV29-1 with TRBJ1-4; the match to TRBD1 covers 7 bases. Unmatched junction bases numbered 5, after V lost 4 bases and J lost 6 bases. Per germline, CDR1 SQVTM and CDR2 ANQGSEA. CDR3 length equals 13 residues.

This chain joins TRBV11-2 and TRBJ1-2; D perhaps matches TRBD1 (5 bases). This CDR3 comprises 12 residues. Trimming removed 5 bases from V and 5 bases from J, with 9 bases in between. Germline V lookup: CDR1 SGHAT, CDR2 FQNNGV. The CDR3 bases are TGTGCCAGCAGCGGGGGGGGATATGGCTACACCTTC. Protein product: CASSGGGYGYTF.